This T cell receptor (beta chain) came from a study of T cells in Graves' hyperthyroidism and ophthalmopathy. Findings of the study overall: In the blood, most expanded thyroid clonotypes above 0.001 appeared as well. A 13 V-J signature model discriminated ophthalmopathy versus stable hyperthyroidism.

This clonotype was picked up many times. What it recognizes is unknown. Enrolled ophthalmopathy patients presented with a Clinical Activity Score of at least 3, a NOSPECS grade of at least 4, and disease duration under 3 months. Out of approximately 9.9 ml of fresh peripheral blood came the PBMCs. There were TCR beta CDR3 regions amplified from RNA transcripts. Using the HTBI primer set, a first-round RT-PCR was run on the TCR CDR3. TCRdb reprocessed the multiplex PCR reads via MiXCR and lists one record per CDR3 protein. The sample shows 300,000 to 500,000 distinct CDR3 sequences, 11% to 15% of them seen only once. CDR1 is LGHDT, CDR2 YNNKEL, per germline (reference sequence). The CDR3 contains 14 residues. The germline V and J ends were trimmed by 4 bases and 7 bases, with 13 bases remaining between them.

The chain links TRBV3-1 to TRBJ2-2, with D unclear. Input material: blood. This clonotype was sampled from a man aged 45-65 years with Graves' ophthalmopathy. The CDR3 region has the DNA TGTGCCAGCAGCCCGAGCCTCCCGGGCGGGGAGCTGTTTTTT. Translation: CASSPSLPGGELFF.